The following is a TCR beta chain sequence with its context. The clone's antigen remains unknown. No clone much larger than this one lies a single base away; base qualities are absent. The data stem from a study of blood T cells in healthy people across ages (dated by TCRdb to about 2015). Regarding the study in general: In model experiments, template switching captured roughly one uniquely barcoded TCR beta cDNA molecule for every two T cells. Age-related changes in TCR beta repertoire diversity were measured in the study by deep sequencing normalized with unique cDNA molecular identifiers. The donors were split into four age groups: young (average around 15 years), middle-aged (around 40), aged (approximately 59) and long-lived (roughly 88). To avoid experimental bias, donors of different ages were spread randomly across the sequencing lanes. The study analyzed two additional independent replicas of 1 million unique cDNA reads from the same blood draw for two donors, one aged 18 to 29 and one aged 80 or older.

Libraries were prepared through 5' RACE. A second PCR of roughly 6 to 11 cycles was performed with a sample-barcoded 5' primer and a J-beta primer mix. Each TCR beta cDNA molecule received a unique molecular identifier from a template-switch 5' adaptor carrying 12 random nucleotides. At least 2.5 million CDR3-containing paired-end reads were obtained from each sample. First-strand cDNA was synthesized from all RNA with the Mint cDNA synthesis kit, primed by a TRBC-specific oligonucleotide. After uracil-DNA glycosylase treatment, a first 18-cycle PCR used universal primers M1SS and BC2_uni_R on all cDNA. Per the authors' processing: For normalization, 1 million high-quality reads were randomly selected from each sample, with every read carrying a distinct molecular identifier. Instead of being binned into consensus sequences, reads with shared molecular identifiers were discarded. MiTCR, with a Q25 quality threshold and the strictest error-elimination algorithm, was used for CDR3 identification, clonotype clustering and error correction. Lower-bound total TCR beta diversity was estimated with a nonparametric unseen species model using Euler transformation. The public sequencing data were trimmed at Q25 with fastp and processed into clonotypes with MiXCR by TCRdb, which kept only in-frame beta chains. Rows merge per CDR3 protein into single entries with the most common DNA and genes. TCRdb's processing, not the authors' own work, is the source of the V and J calls. The sample records 1.5 million to 2 million distinct CDR3 sequences, about two fifths of which are singletons. The top ten clones comprise about 21% of the sample.

General findings and caveats noted by the study authors: Because profiling used bulk unsorted PBMCs, naive and antigen-experienced compartments could not be compared conclusively. Observed TCR beta diversity per million T cells fell roughly linearly with age, and a significant reduction was already apparent by age around 44. Estimates of total diversity based on one million sequenced T cells were regarded as lower bounds and as underestimates. Because the CMV infection status of the donors was unknown, age-related changes in expanded clonotypes may potentially have been confounded. A strong correlation was found between observed TCR beta diversity and the percentage of naive T cells measured by flow cytometry. The long-lived group showed more naive CD4+ T cells, fewer expanded clones and increased TCR diversity than the aged group, suggesting age selection.

Systemically healthy Caucasian individuals from Russia, some 40 in total and aged about 6 to 90 years, were included as donors. Each donor gave ten milliliters of peripheral blood, drawn into EDTA-treated Vacutainer tubes. Ficoll-Paque density-gradient centrifugation was used to isolate PBMCs, with at least 7 million per sample. Trizol reagent was used to extract total RNA from the PBMCs, yielding at least 5 micrograms per sample. Naive CD45RAhigh/CD27high T cell percentages were measured by flow cytometry on a PBMC aliquot from every donor. CDR1 SGHTA and CDR2 FQGNSA were looked up in the germline V gene. The CDR3 sequence holds 15 residues, the cysteine and phenylalanine included. Solely the CDR3 DNA is kept, with 45 bases framed from the first base.

This receptor chain uses TRBV7-2 and TRBJ2-4; the D gene is not confidently resolved. The end of the DNA fits TRBJ2-7 better, so the J call may be wrong. The sample comprised blood. This TCR was recovered from a human donor in good health. The DNA is as follows: TGTGCCAGCAGCTTATTTTGGTTTGCGTTGGACGAGCAGTACTTC. The encoded protein is CASSLFWFALDEQYF.